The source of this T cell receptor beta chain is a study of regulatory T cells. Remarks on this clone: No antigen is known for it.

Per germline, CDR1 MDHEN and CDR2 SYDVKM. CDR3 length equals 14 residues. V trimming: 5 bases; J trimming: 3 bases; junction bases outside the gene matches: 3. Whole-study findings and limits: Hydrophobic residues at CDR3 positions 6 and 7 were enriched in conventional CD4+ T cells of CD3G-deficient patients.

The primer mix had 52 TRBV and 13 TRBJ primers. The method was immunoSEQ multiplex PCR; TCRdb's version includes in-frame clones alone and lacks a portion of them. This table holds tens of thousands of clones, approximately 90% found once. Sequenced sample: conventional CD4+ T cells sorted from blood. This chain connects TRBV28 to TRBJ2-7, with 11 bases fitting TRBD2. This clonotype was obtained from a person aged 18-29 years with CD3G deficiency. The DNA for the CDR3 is TGTGCCAGCAGTCTAGCGGGAGGCCACTACGAGCAGTACTTC. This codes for CASSLAGGHYEQYF.